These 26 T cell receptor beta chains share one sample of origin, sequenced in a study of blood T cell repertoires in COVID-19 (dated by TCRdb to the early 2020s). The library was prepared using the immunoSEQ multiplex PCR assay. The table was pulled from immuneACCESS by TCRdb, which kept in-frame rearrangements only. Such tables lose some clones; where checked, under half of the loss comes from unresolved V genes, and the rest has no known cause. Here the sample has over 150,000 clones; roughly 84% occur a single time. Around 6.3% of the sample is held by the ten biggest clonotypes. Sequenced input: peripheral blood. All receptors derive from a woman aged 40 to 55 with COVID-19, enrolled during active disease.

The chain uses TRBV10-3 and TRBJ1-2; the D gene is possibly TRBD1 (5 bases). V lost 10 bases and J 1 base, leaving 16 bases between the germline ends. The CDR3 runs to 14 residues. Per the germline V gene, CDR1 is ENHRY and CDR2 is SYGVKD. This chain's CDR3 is CATMGQSHNYGYTF. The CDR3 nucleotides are TGTGCCACCATGGGGCAGAGTCATAACTATGGCTACACCTTC.

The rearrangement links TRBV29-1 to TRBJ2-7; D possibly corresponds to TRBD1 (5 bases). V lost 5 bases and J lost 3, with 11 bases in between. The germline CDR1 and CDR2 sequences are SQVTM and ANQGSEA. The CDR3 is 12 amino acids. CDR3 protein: CSVLDNNYEQYF. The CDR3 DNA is TGCAGCGTTCTGGACAACAACTACGAGCAGTACTTC.

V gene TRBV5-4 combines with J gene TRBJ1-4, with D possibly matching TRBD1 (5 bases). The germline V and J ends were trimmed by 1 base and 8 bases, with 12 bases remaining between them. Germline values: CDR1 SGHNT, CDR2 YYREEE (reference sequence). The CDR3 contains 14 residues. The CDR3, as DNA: TGTGCCAGCAGCTTGATTGGGGCGGAGGAAAAACTGTTTTTT. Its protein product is CASSLIGAEEKLFF.

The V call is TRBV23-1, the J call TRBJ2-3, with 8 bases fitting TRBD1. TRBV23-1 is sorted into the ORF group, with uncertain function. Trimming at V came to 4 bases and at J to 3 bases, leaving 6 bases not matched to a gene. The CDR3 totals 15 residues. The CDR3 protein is CASSRTGSLTDTQYF. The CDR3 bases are TGCGCCAGCAGTCGGACAGGGTCACTAACAGATACGCAGTATTTT.

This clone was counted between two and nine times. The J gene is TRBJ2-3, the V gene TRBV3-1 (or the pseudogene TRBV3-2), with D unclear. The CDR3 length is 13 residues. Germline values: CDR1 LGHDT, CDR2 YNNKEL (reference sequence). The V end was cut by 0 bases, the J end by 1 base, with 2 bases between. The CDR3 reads CASSQDGTDTQYF. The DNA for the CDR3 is TGTGCCAGCAGCCAAGACGGCACAGATACGCAGTATTTT.

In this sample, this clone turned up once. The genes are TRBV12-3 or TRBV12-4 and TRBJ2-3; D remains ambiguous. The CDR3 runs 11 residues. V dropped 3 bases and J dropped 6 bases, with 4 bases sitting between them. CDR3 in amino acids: CASSFSDTQYF. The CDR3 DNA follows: TGTGCCAGCAGTTTCTCGGATACGCAGTATTTT.

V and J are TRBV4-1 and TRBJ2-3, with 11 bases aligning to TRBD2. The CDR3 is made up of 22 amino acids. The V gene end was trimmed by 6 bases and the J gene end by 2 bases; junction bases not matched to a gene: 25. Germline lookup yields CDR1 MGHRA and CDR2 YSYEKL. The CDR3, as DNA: TGCGCCAGCAGTCTTACGCTGAAGTTAGGGGTCATAGCGGGGGGGTCCACAGATACGCAGTATTTT. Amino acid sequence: CASSLTLKLGVIAGGSTDTQYF.

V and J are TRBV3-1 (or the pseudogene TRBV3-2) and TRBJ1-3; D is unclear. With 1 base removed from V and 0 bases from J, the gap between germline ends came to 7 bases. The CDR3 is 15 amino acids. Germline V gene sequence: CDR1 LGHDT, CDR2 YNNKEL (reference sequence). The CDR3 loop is CASSQAGSSGNTIYF. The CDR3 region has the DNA TGTGCCAGCAGCCAAGCTGGCAGCTCTGGAAACACCATATATTTT.

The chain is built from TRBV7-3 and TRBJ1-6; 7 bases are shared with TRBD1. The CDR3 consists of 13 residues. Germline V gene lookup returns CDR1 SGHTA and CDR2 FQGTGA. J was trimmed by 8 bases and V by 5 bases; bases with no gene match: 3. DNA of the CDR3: TGTGCCAGCAGCCGGGACAGTTATTCACCCCTCCACTTT. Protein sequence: CASSRDSYSPLHF. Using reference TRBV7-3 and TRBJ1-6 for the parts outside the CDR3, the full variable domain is GAGVSQTPSNKVTEKGKYVELRCDPISGHTALYWYRQSLGQGPEFLIYFQGTGAADDSGLPNDRFFAVRPEGSVSTLKIQRTERGDSAVYLCASSRDSYSPLHFGNGTRLTVT.

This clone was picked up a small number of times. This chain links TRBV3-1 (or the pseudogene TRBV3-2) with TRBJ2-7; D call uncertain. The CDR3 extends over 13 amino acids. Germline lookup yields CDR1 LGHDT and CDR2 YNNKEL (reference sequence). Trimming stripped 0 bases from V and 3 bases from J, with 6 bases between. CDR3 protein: CASSQDSSYEQYF. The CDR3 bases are TGTGCCAGCAGCCAAGATTCTAGCTACGAGCAGTACTTC.

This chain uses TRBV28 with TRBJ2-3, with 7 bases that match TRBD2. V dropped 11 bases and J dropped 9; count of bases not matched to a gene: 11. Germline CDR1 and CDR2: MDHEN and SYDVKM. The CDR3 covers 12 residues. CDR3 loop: CAGGVPFGTQYF. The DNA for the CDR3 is TGTGCCGGGGGGGTCCCGTTCGGCACGCAGTATTTT.

For the CDR3, the DNA is TGTGCCAGCAGCTTGACAGGAGGGGAGCAGTACTTC. This encodes CASSLTGGEQYF. V gene TRBV5-6 combines with J gene TRBJ2-7; weak D call: TRBD2 (6 bases). This CDR3 comprises 12 residues. The V end lost 1 base, the J end lost 7 bases, and 9 bases lay between the germline ends. Per germline, CDR1 SGHDT and CDR2 YYEEEE.

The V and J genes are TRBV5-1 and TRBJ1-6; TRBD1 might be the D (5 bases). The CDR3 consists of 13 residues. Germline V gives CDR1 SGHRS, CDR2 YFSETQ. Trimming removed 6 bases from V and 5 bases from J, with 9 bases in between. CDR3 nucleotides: TGCGCCAGCATGGGGACTAATAATTCACCCCTCCACTTT. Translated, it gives CASMGTNNSPLHF. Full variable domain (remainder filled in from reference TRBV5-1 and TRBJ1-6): KAGVTQTPRYLIKTRGQQVTLSCSPISGHRSVSWYQQTPGQGLQFLFEYFSETQRNKGNFPGRFSGRQFSNSRSEMNVSTLELGDSALYLCASMGTNNSPLHFGNGTRLTVT.

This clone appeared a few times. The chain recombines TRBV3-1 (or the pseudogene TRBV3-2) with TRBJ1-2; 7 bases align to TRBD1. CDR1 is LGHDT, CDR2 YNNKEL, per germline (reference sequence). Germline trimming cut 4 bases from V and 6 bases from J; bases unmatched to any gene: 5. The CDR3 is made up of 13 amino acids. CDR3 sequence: CASSRQGRDGYTF. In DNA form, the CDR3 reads TGTGCCAGCAGCCGACAGGGAAGGGATGGCTACACCTTC.

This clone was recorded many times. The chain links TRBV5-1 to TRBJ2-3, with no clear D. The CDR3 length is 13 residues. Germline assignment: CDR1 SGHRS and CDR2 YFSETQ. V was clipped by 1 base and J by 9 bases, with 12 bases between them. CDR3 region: CASSLNSKETQYF. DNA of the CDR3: TGCGCCAGCAGCTTGAATTCGAAGGAGACGCAGTATTTT. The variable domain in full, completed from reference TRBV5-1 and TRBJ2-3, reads KAGVTQTPRYLIKTRGQQVTLSCSPISGHRSVSWYQQTPGQGLQFLFEYFSETQRNKGNFPGRFSGRQFSNSRSEMNVSTLELGDSALYLCASSLNSKETQYFGPGTRLTVL.

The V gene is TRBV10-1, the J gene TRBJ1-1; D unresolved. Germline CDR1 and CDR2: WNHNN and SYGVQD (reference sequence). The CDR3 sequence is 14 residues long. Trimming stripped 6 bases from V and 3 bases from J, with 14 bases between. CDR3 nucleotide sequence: TGCGCCAGCAGGGGCGCGGGCAAGGACACTGAAGCTTTCTTT. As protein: CASRGAGKDTEAFF.

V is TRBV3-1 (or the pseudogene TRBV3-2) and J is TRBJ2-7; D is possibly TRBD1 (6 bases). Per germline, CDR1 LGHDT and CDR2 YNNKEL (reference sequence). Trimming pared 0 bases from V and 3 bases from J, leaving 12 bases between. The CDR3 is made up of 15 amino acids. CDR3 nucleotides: TGTGCCAGCAGCCAAGATAACAGGGCCTTCTACGAGCAGTACTTC. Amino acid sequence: CASSQDNRAFYEQYF.

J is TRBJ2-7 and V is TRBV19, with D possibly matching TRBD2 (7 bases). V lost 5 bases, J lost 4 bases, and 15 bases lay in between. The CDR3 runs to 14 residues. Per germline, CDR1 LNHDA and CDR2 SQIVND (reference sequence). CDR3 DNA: TGTGCCAGTAGTGCGGGGGACATCCGATACGAGCAGTACTTC. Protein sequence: CASSAGDIRYEQYF.

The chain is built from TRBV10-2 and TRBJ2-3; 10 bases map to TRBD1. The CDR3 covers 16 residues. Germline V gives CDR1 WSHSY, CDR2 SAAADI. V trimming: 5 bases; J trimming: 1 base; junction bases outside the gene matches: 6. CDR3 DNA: TGCGCCAGCAGTCCGAGGGACAGGGGCCGCACAGATACGCAGTATTTT. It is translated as CASSPRDRGRTDTQYF.

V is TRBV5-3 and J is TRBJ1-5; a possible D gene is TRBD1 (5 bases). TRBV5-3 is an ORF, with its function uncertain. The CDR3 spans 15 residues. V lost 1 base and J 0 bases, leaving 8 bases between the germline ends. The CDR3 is CARSLTGPSNQPQHF. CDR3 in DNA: TGTGCCAGAAGCTTGACAGGACCTAGCAATCAGCCCCAGCATTTT.

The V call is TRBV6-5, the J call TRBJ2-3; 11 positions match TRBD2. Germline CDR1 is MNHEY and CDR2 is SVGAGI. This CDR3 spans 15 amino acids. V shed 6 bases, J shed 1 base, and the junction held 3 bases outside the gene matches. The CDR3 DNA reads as TGTGCCAGCAGGATACTAGCGGGGGGCACAGATACGCAGTATTTT. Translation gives CASRILAGGTDTQYF.

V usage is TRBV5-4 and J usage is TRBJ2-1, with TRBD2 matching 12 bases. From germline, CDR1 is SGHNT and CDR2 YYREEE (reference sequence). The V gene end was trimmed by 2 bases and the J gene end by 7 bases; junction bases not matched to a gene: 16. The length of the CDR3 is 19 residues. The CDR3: CASSFRASGRANAGNEQFF. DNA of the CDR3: TGTGCCAGCAGCTTTAGGGCTAGCGGGAGGGCCAACGCAGGGAATGAGCAGTTCTTC.

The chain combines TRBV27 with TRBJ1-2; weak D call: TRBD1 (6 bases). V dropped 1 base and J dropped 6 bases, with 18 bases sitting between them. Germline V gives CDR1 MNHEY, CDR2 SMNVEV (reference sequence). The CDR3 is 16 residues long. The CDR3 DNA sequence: TGTGCCAGCAGTTTATTGGGAGGGGGTAGACTTGATGGCTACACCTTC. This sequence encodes CASSLLGGGRLDGYTF.

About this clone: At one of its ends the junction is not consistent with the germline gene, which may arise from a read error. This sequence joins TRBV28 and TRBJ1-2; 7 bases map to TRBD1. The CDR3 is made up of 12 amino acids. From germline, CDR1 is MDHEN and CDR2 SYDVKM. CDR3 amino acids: CASSERDSFVSF. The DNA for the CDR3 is TGTGCCAGCAGCGAACGGGACAGTTTTGTTTCCTTC.

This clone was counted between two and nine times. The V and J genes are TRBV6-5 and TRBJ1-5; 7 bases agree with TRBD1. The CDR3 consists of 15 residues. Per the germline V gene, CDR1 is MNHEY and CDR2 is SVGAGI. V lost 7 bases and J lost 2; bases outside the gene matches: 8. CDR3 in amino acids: CASTRQGAGNQPQHF. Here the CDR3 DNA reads TGTGCCAGCACCAGACAGGGTGCGGGCAATCAGCCCCAGCATTTT.

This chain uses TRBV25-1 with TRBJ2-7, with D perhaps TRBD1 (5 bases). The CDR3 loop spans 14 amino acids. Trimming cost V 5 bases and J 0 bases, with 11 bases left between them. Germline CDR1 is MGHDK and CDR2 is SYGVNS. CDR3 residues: CASSYRRNSYEQYF. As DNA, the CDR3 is TGTGCCAGCAGTTACAGGAGAAACTCCTACGAGCAGTACTTC.